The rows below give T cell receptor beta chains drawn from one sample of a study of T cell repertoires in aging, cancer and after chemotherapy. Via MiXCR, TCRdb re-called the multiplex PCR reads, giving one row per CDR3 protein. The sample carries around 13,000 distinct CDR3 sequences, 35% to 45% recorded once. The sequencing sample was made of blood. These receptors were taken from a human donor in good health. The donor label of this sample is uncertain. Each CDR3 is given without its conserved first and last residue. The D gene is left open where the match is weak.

ASSIGGLTQF | NA | TRBJ2-1 | TRBV19
ASSASSADRGTGELF | TRBD1 | TRBJ2-2 | TRBV27
SASKGGAVILETQY | NA | TRBJ2-5 | TRBV20-1
ASSYNPPGQDTTGELF | TRBD1 | TRBJ2-2 | TRBV6-6
AAMRSGGGGYT | TRBD1 | TRBJ1-2 | TRBV5-6
ASSRTGELF | NA | TRBJ2-2 | TRBV12-3/TRBV12-4
SVVPYRERRAKNIQY | NA | TRBJ2-4 | TRBV29-1
ASSSSGYEQF | TRBD2 | TRBJ2-1 | TRBV19
ASSLVVNQPQH | NA | TRBJ1-5 | TRBV12-3/TRBV12-4
SVLKGKLDTEAF | NA | TRBJ1-1 | TRBV29-1
ASSLPGRGADTQY | NA | TRBJ2-3 | TRBV5-6
ASSPGQPRVYEQY | TRBD1 | TRBJ2-7 | TRBV18
ASKGGVLANYGYT | NA | TRBJ1-2 | TRBV6-5
AWERGSRQETQY | TRBD2 | TRBJ2-5 | TRBV5-1
ASTKSPEAYNEQF | NA | TRBJ2-1 | TRBV6-5
ASSPLALGTQY | NA | TRBJ2-5 | TRBV27